This TCR beta chain was profiled in a study of blood T cell repertoires in COVID-19. Authors' data handling: Nucleated cell counts were estimated from reference gene primer amplification. Some clones are missing from TCRdb's copy, which holds only in-frame ones; the method was immunoSEQ multiplex PCR. V and J calls and clone size come straight from that table; D and trimming were deduced from the DNA. The sample holds about 64,000 clones, about 86% seen once. The CDR3 runs to 13 residues. The V and J ends lost 5 bases and 4 bases respectively, with 11 bases between them. Germline CDR1 is LNHDA and CDR2 is SQIVND (reference sequence).

This TCR was sampled from a man aged 40-55 years with acute or convalescent COVID-19. The specimen sequenced was peripheral blood. The chain couples TRBV19 to TRBJ1-1; no definite D call. The CDR3 nucleotides read TGTGCCAGTAGTCTCCTTGTAGCCACTGAAGCTTTCTTT. It codes for CASSLLVATEAFF.